This T cell receptor (beta chain) is from a study of OX40 agonist ivuxolimab in advanced cancers. About the study: Patients were treated with intravenous ivuxolimab, dosed at 0.01 to 10 mg/kg and infused every 2 weeks. From about 20 to 80 years was the age range, with a mean of around 56 years, and 70% to 85% were male.

A single count supports this clone. Sequencing was performed with immunoSEQ multiplex PCR; in TCRdb, only in-frame clones are kept and a portion is missing. The repertoire consists of over 40,000 clones, with about 89% occurring once and the leading ten covering roughly 3.7%. Sampling of blood occurred at baseline, cycle 4 day 1, and cycle 7 day 1. The CDR3 runs to 13 residues. Germline CDR1 MDHEN, CDR2 SYDVKM. The ends were cut back, 3 bases at V and 3 bases at J, with 8 bases in the middle. The clonotype originates from an adult with an advanced solid tumor such as melanoma, head and neck, liver or kidney cancer. This chain uses TRBV28 with TRBJ1-2; D gene unclear. The input for sequencing was CD4+ or CD8+ T cells sorted from blood, taken in a trial of the OX40 agonist ivuxolimab. The CDR3, as DNA: TGTGCCAGCAGTTTGGCGACCTACTATGGCTACACCTTC. This sequence encodes CASSLATYYGYTF.